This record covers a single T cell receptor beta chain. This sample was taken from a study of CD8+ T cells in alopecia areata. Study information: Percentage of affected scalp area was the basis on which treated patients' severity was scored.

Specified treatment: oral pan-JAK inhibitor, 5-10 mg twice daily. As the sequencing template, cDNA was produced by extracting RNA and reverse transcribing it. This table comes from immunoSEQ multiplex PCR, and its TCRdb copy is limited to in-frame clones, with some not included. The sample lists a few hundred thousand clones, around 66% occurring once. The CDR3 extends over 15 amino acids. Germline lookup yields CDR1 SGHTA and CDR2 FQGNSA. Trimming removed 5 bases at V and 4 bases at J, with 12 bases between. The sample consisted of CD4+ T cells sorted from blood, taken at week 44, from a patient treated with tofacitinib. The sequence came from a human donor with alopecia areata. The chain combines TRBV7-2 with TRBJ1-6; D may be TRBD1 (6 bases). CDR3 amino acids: CASSPGAVYNSPLHF. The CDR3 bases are TGTGCCAGCAGCCCAGGGGCTGTTTATAATTCACCCCTCCACTTT.